The next 6 T cell receptor beta chains were all read from a single sample in a study of response to subunit inactivated influenza vaccine. TCRdb analysed the RT-PCR reads with MiXCR anew, one entry per CDR3 protein. The sample records about 540,000 distinct CDR3 sequences, around 21% being singletons. The data were also submitted as part of a second study, on T cells expressing NK-cell markers. That study adds: For TCR beta, cDNA was produced by 5'RACE template switching with UMIs.

The sample here was CD4+ T cells sorted from PBMCs, taken less than 13 days after vaccination. The receptors were sampled from a man between 45 and 60 years old who received an inactivated influenza vaccine.

About this clonotype: Being one base from a much bigger clone, this may be a read error. V usage is TRBV29-1 and J usage is TRBJ2-5, with 9 bases lining up with TRBD2. Trimming took 1 base from V and 12 from J; bases not matched to a gene: 12. Germline values: CDR1 SQVTM, CDR2 ANQGSEA. The CDR3 is 14 amino acids. CDR3 in amino acids: CSVEARLAEGAKYF. The CDR3 DNA sequence: TGCAGCGTTGAAGCCAGACTAGCGGAGGGGGCCAAGTACTTC.

This sequence joins TRBV20-1 and TRBJ2-2; 7 nucleotides line up with TRBD2. Germline lookup yields CDR1 DFQATT and CDR2 SNEGSKA (reference sequence). CDR3 length equals 15 residues. J was trimmed by 0 bases and V by 0 bases; bases with no gene match: 1. This chain's CDR3 is CSAREAGANTGELFF. Written as DNA, the CDR3 is TGCAGTGCTAGAGAGGCGGGGGCGAACACCGGGGAGCTGTTTTTT.

V and J are TRBV27 and TRBJ2-7; 10 nucleotides agree with TRBD1. CDR1 MNHEY and CDR2 SMNVEV come from the germline V gene (reference sequence). This CDR3 has 15 amino acids. V was pared by 0 bases and J by 4 bases, with 3 bases of the junction left unmatched. CDR3 in DNA: TGTGCCAGCAGTTTATCTCGACAGGGGGCTTACGAGCAGTACTTC. Amino acid sequence: CASSLSRQGAYEQYF.

This clonotype has a handful of counts. The chain employs TRBV29-1 and TRBJ1-4; TRBD1 is a possible D gene (6 bases). The germline V and J ends were trimmed by 5 bases and 8 bases, with 12 bases remaining between them. Germline loops: CDR1 SQVTM, CDR2 ANQGSEA. This CDR3 is 12 amino acids long. The CDR3 DNA reads as TGCAGCGTTTCACAGGGTGGGGAAAAACTGTTTTTT. Translated: CSVSQGGEKLFF.

The V and J genes are TRBV25-1 and TRBJ2-1, with a weak D call TRBD2 (5 bases). CDR1 and CDR2 from the germline V gene are MGHDK and SYGVNS. The ends were cut back, 5 bases at V and 11 bases at J, with 13 bases in the middle. The CDR3 runs 12 residues. The CDR3 protein is CASSRDRGKQFF. Here the CDR3 DNA reads TGTGCCAGCAGTCGCGACCGGGGAAAGCAGTTCTTC.

This chain connects TRBV20-1 to TRBJ1-2, with D perhaps TRBD1 (6 bases). Germline values: CDR1 DFQATT, CDR2 SNEGSKA (reference sequence). The V end lost 6 bases, the J end lost 4 bases, and 21 bases lay between the germline ends. The CDR3 sequence is 15 residues long. CDR3 residues: CSATQLEKGVYGYTF. In nucleotides, the CDR3 is TGCAGTGCAACACAATTGGAGAAGGGGGTCTATGGCTACACCTTC.